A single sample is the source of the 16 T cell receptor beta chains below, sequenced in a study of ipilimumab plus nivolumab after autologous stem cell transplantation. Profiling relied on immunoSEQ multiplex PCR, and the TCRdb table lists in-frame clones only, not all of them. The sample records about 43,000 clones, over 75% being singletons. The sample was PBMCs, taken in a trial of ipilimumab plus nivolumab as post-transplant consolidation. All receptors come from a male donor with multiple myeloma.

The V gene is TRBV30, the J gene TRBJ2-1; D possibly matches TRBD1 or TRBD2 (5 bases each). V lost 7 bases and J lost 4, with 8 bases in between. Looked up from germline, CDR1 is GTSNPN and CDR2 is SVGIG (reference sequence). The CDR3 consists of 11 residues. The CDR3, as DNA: TGTGCCTTGGGACCGTACAATGAGCAGTTCTTC. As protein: CALGPYNEQFF.

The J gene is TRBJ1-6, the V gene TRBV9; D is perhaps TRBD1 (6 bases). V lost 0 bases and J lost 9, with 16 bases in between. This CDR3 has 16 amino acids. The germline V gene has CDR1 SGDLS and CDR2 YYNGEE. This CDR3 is CASSVDPGARISPLHF. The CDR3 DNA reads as TGTGCCAGCAGCGTAGACCCGGGGGCGCGGATTTCACCCCTCCACTTT.

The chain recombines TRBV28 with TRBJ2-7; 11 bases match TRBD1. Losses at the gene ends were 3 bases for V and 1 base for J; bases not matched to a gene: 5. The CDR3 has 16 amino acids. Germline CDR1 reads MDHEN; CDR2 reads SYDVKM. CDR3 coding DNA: TGTGCCAGCAGTTTGGGCGGGACAGGGGGGTCCTACGAGCAGTACTTC. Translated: CASSLGGTGGSYEQYF.

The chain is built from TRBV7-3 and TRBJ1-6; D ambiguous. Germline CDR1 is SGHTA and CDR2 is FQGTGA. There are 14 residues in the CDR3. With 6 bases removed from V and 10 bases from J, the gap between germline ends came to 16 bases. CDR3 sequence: CASSTGSRESPLHF. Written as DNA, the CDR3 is TGTGCCAGCAGTACTGGGTCGAGGGAATCACCCCTCCACTTT.

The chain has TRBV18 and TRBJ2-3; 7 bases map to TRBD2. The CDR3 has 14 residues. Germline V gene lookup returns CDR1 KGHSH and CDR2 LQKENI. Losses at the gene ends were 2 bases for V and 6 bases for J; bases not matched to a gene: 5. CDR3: CASSPGLGGDTQYF. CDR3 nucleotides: TGTGCCAGCTCACCAGGACTGGGGGGGGATACGCAGTATTTT.

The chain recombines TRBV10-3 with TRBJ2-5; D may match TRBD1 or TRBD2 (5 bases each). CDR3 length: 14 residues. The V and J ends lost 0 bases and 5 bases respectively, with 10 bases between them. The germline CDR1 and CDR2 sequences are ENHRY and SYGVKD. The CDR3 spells CAISESGPVETQYF. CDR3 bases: TGTGCCATCAGTGAGTCGGGACCGGTGGAGACCCAGTACTTC.

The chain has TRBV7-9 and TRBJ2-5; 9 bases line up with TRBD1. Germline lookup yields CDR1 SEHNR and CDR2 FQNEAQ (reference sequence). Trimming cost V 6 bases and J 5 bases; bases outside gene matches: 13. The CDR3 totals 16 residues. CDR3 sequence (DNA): TGTGCCAGCAGGCGGGACCACAGGGGGCGCGGGGAGACCCAGTACTTC. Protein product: CASRRDHRGRGETQYF.

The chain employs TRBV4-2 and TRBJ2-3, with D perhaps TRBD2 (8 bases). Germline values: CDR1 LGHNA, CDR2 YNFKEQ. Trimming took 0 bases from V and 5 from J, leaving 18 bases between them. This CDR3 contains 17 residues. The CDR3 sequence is CASSQDLAGQSGDTQYF. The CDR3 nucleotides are TGTGCCAGCAGCCAAGATTTAGCGGGACAGAGTGGAGATACGCAGTATTTT.

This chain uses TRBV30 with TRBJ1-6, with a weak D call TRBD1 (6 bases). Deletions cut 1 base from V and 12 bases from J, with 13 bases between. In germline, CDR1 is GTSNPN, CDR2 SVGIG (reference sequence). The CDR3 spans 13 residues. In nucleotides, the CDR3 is TGTGCCTGGAGTGCGGGACACCTACGACCCCTCCACTTT. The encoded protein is CAWSAGHLRPLHF.

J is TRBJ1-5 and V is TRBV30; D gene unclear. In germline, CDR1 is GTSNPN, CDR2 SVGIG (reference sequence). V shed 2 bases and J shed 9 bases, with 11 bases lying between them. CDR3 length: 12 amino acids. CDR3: CAWSTPTGPQHF. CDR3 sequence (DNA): TGTGCCTGGAGTACTCCAACCGGGCCCCAGCATTTT.

The CDR3 here is CASSIGHLAYNEQFF. CDR3 coding DNA: TGTGCCAGTAGTATTGGACACCTAGCCTACAATGAGCAGTTCTTC. This chain joins TRBV19 and TRBJ2-1; possible D gene TRBD1, 5 bases. CDR1 and CDR2 from the germline V gene are LNHDA and SQIVND (reference sequence). V was pared by 3 bases and J by 2 bases, with 11 bases between. CDR3 length: 15 amino acids.

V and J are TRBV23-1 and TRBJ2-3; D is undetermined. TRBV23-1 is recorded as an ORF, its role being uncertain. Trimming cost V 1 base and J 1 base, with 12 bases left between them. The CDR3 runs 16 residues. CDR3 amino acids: CASSQLVGPRTDTQYF. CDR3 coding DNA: TGCGCCAGCAGTCAATTGGTGGGCCCCCGCACAGATACGCAGTATTTT.

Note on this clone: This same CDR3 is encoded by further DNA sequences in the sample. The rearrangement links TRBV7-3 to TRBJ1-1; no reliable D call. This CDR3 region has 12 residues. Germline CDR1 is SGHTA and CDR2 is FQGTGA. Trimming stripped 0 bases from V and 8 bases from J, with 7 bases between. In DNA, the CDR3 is TGTGCCAGCAGCTTAACCGGGTGGGAAGCTTTCTTT. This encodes CASSLTGWEAFF.

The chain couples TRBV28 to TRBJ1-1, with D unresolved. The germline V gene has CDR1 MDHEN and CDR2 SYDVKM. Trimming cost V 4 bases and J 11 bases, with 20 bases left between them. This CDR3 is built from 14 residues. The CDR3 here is CASSYLKDGSRAFF. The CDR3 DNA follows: TGTGCCAGCAGTTACCTTAAAGACGGCTCGCGGGCTTTCTTT.

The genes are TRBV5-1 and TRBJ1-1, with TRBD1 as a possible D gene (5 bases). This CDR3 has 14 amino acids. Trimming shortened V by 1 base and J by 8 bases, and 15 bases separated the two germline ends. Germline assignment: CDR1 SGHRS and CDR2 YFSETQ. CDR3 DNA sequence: TGCGCCAGCAGCTTGAGTCTGGACATTACGGAAGCTTTCTTT. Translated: CASSLSLDITEAFF.

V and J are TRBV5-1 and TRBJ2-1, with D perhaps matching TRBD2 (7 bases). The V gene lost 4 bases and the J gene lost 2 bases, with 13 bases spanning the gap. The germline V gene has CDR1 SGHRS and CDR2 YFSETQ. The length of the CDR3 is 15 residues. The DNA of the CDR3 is TGCGCCAGCAGCGCGGAGGGGGGGGCCTACAATGAGCAGTTCTTC. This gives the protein CASSAEGGAYNEQFF.